What follows are 3 T cell receptor beta chains derived from one specimen sequenced in a study of chemoradiotherapy in HPV16-positive cancers. Sequencing used immunoSEQ multiplex PCR; TCRdb keeps in-frame clones, though not all of them. The sample has roughly 34,000 clones; approximately 90% are singletons. Sequences were derived from blood, sampled from a patient who underwent chemoradiotherapy. The source is a human donor with HPV-associated anogenital cancer.

The gene calls are TRBV12-5 and TRBJ2-7, with TRBD1 matching 8 bases. Germline V lookup: CDR1 LGHNT, CDR2 FRNRAP. V gave up 1 base and J gave up 5 bases; unmatched junction bases: 1. This CDR3 spans 13 amino acids. The CDR3 coding sequence is TGTGCTAGTGGTTTGGGGACAGGGAACGAGCAGTACTTC. This translates into CASGLGTGNEQYF.

The rearrangement links TRBV2 to TRBJ1-5; D is perhaps TRBD1 (5 bases). This CDR3 spans 14 amino acids. V was cut by 3 bases and J by 5 bases, with 11 bases left in between. The germline CDR1 and CDR2 sequences are SNHLY and FYNNEI. CDR3 protein: CASSDRRGDQPQHF. CDR3 in DNA: TGTGCCAGCAGTGACCGTCGGGGGGATCAGCCCCAGCATTTT.

The rearrangement joins TRBV5-1 to TRBJ2-2; TRBD1 matches 8 bases. V gave up 0 bases and J gave up 6 bases; unmatched junction bases: 10. This CDR3 has 17 amino acids. Germline values: CDR1 SGHRS, CDR2 YFSETQ. This CDR3 is CASSLEGSRGLSGELFF. The DNA of the CDR3 is TGCGCCAGCAGCTTGGAAGGTTCCAGGGGGCTCTCCGGGGAGCTGTTTTTT.